One sample yielded the 12 T cell receptor beta chains listed below, sequenced in a study of T cell responses to AZD1222 COVID-19 vaccine. Here immunoSEQ multiplex PCR was the method, and the copy in TCRdb shows in-frame clones only, minus some. The sample has more than 140,000 clones; about 87% are singletons. Sequenced here: peripheral blood, sampled on day 0 of AZD1222 vaccination. The receptors originated from an adult in good health.

Comments on this clone: Germline and junction disagree at one end, which may indicate a read error. The gene calls are TRBV6-1 and TRBJ1-2; no clear D gene. CDR1 and CDR2 (germline): MNHNS, SASEGT. The CDR3 loop spans 13 amino acids. This CDR3 is CASSETPGSLFSF. The CDR3 DNA is TGTGCCAGCAGTGAAACTCCGGGATCCCTCTTTTCCTTC.

The gene calls are TRBV29-1 and TRBJ2-1; 9 bases align to TRBD2. The CDR3 length is 14 residues. Germline V gives CDR1 SQVTM, CDR2 ANQGSEA. The J segment lost 9 bases and the V segment lost 8 bases, leaving 14 bases of the junction unmatched. In DNA, the CDR3 is TGCAGCCAACGAAATAGCGGGAGTGTTAGTGAGCAGTTCTTC. This sequence encodes CSQRNSGSVSEQFF.

The chain couples TRBV12-5 to TRBJ2-7; TRBD1 matches at 10 bases. CDR3 size: 16 residues. In germline, CDR1 is LGHNT, CDR2 FRNRAP. V gave up 2 bases and J gave up 1 base; unmatched junction bases: 5. The CDR3 DNA is TGTGCTAGTGGTTTGCCCCGGACAGGGGGTTCCTACGAGCAGTACTTC. It specifies CASGLPRTGGSYEQYF.

The chain carries TRBV9 and TRBJ2-3; 11 nucleotides align to TRBD2. This CDR3 has 15 residues. The trim removed 4 bases at V and 4 bases at J, leaving 5 bases unmatched. Germline CDR1 reads SGDLS; CDR2 reads YYNGEE. CDR3 protein: CASSQGLADADTQYF. The CDR3 DNA reads TGTGCCAGCAGCCAGGGACTAGCGGACGCAGATACGCAGTATTTT.

The rearrangement links TRBV6-2 or TRBV6-3 to TRBJ2-1; 7 positions match TRBD2. This CDR3 is built from 14 residues. The junction had 6 bases not matched to a gene; V was cut back by 2 bases and J by 8 bases. Looked up from germline, CDR1 is MNHEY and CDR2 is SVGEGT. The CDR3 DNA reads as TGTGCCAGCAGTTACGATCTAGCGGCGTATGAGCAGTTCTTC. This sequence encodes CASSYDLAAYEQFF.

In this sample, this clone turned up once. This chain uses TRBV3-1 (or the pseudogene TRBV3-2) with TRBJ2-6; TRBD1 or TRBD2 may be the D gene (6 bases each). CDR1 is LGHDT and CDR2 is YNNKEL in the germline V gene (reference sequence). V gave up 0 bases and J gave up 1 base, with 16 bases separating them. The CDR3 has 19 amino acids. In DNA, the CDR3 is TGTGCCAGCAGCCAAGATCGTGGGGGGCTGAGGTCTGGGGCCAACGTCCTGACTTTC. Translated, it gives CASSQDRGGLRSGANVLTF.

This rearrangement joins TRBV3-1 (or the pseudogene TRBV3-2) to TRBJ1-5; perhaps TRBD1 as D (5 bases). The CDR3 length is 14 residues. Looked up from germline, CDR1 is LGHDT and CDR2 is YNNKEL (reference sequence). Trimming left V 6 bases short and J 2 bases short, with 11 bases between. The CDR3 loop is CASSQTTGNQPQHF. In nucleotides, the CDR3 is TGTGCCAGCAGTCAGACGACAGGCAATCAGCCCCAGCATTTT.

CDR3 sequence: CASSLLTESSYNSPLHF. The CDR3 DNA follows: TGTGCCAGCAGTCTTCTGACGGAGAGCTCCTATAATTCACCCCTCCACTTT. The rearrangement links TRBV25-1 to TRBJ1-6; D remains unclear. Germline V gives CDR1 MGHDK, CDR2 SYGVNS. The CDR3 runs 17 residues. The germline V and J ends were trimmed by 5 bases and 0 bases, with 14 bases remaining between them.

CDR3 residues: CASTMGSGQGFSGNTIYF. For the CDR3, the DNA is TGTGCCAGCACCATGGGGTCGGGACAGGGCTTTTCTGGAAACACCATATATTTT. V is TRBV5-4 and J is TRBJ1-3, with TRBD1 identical over 9 bases. Per germline, CDR1 SGHNT and CDR2 YYREEE (reference sequence). V gave up 6 bases and J gave up 1 base; unmatched junction bases: 14. This CDR3 contains 18 residues.

The rearrangement links TRBV7-3 to TRBJ2-1, with a tentative D call TRBD1 (7 bases). The germline V gene encodes CDR1 SGHTA and CDR2 FQGTGA. Trimming left V 0 bases short and J 9 bases short, with 12 bases between. CDR3 size: 14 residues. The CDR3 loop is CASSLTGTAGEQFF. As DNA, the CDR3 is TGTGCCAGCAGCTTAACGGGGACAGCGGGTGAGCAGTTCTTC.

The chain joins TRBV28 to TRBJ2-5, with 10 nucleotides matching TRBD1. The CDR3 has 15 residues. The germline CDR1 and CDR2 sequences are MDHEN and SYDVKM. J was trimmed by 4 bases and V by 5 bases; bases with no gene match: 7. The CDR3 coding sequence is TGTGCCAGCAGTGGACCGGGACAGGGGTCAGAGACCCAGTACTTC. As protein: CASSGPGQGSETQYF.

This rearrangement joins TRBV19 to TRBJ1-2, with D perhaps TRBD1 (6 bases). The V end lost 6 bases, the J end lost 4 bases, and 12 bases lay between the germline ends. Germline-derived CDR1 and CDR2 are LNHDA and SQIVND (reference sequence). The CDR3 is 13 amino acids. The DNA of the CDR3 is TGTGCCAGTAGCAACAGGGCCTCCTATGGCTACACCTTC. Amino acid sequence: CASSNRASYGYTF. The full variable domain, rest sourced from reference TRBV19 and TRBJ1-2, is DGGITQSPKYLFRKEGQNVTLSCEQNLNHDAMYWYRQDPGQGLRLIYYSQIVNDFQKGDIAEGYSVSREKKESFPLTVTSAQKNPTAFYLCASSNRASYGYTFGSGTRLTVV.